The source of this TCR beta chain is a study of identical twins. A universal primer site was created by template switching, with the cDNA bearing unique molecular identifiers. TCRdb reprocessed the 5' RACE reads with MiXCR, giving one entry per CDR3 protein. Of fewer than 350,000 distinct CDR3 sequences detected, around 8.8% appear once; the ten largest clones hold 2.1%. This clonotype was counted at least ten times. Antigen unknown. In germline, CDR1 is DFQATT, CDR2 SNEGSKA (reference sequence). This CDR3 is 11 amino acids long. Trimming took 6 bases from V and 4 from J, leaving 7 bases between them. Study-level points and caveats: Beta out-of-frame sequences displayed a weaker excess of sharing between twins. Alpha sequences out of frame and shared by twins had excess low generation probability. Recombination models fit unrelated individuals' TCR alpha sharing but underestimated twins'.

This sample was also put to use in a study of yellow fever vaccine responses in identical twins.

Input material: memory (CD45RO+) T cells sorted from blood. The origin of this receptor is a woman between 18 and 29 years old in good health. The chain joins TRBV20-1 to TRBJ2-1; the D gene is possibly TRBD2 (6 bases). The CDR3 is CSAGGYNEQFF. CDR3 coding DNA: TGCAGTGCCGGGGGTTACAATGAGCAGTTCTTC.